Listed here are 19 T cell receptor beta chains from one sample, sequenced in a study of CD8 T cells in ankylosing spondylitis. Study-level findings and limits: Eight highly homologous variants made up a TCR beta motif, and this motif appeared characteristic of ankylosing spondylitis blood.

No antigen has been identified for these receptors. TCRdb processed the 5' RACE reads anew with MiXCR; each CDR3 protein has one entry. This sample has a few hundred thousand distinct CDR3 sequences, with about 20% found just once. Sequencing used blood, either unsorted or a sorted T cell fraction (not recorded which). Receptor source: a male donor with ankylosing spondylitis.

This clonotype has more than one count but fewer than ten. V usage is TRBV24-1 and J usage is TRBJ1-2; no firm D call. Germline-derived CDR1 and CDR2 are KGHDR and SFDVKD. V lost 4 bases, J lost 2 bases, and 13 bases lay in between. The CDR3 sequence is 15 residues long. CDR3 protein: CATSDRRGENYGYTF. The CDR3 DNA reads TGTGCCACCAGTGACCGGCGTGGGGAGAACTATGGCTACACCTTC.

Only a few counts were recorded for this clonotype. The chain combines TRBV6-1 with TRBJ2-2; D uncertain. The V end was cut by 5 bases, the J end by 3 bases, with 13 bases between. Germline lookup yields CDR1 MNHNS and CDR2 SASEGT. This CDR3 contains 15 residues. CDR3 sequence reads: CASSQYSEYTGELFF. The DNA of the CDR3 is TGTGCCAGCAGTCAATACAGCGAGTACACCGGGGAGCTGTTTTTT.

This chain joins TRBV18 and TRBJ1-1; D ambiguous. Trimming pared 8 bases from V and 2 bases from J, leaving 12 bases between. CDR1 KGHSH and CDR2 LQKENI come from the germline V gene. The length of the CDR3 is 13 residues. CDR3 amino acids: CASGRVRNTEAFF. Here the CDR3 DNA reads TGTGCCAGCGGGCGGGTCCGAAACACTGAAGCTTTCTTT.

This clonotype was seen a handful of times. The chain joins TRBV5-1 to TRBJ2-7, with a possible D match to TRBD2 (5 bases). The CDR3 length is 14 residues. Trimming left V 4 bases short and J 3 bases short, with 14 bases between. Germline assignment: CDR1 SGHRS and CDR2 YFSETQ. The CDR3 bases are TGCGCCAGCAGCCCTGGAGGTAAATTCTACGAGCAGTACTTC. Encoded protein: CASSPGGKFYEQYF.

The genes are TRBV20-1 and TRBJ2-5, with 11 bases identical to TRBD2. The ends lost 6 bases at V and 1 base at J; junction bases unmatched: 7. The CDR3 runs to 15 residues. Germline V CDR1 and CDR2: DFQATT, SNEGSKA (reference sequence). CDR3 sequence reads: CSAERLAGIQETQYF. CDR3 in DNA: TGCAGTGCCGAGAGACTAGCGGGAATCCAAGAGACCCAGTACTTC.

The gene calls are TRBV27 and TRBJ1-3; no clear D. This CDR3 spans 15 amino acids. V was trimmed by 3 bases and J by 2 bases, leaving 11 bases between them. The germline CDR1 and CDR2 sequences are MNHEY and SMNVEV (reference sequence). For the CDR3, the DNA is TGTGCCAGCAGTTTTCAATCAGGACCTGGAAACACCATATATTTT. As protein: CASSFQSGPGNTIYF.

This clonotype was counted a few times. CDR3 bases: TGCGCCAGCAGCTTGGGTGGGGATACCGCCTACAATGAGCAGTTCTTC. Protein: CASSLGGDTAYNEQFF. This chain connects TRBV5-1 to TRBJ2-1, with no clear D. V lost 0 bases to trimming and J lost 2 bases, with 12 bases between them. From germline, CDR1 is SGHRS and CDR2 YFSETQ. The CDR3 extends over 16 amino acids.

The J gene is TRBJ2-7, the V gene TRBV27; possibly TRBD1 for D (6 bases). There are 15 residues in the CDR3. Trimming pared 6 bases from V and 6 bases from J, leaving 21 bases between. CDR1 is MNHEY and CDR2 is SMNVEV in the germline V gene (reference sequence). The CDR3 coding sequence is TGTGCCAGCAGCAAGTTTAGGACAGAGGGTGGCGAGCAGTACTTC. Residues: CASSKFRTEGGEQYF.

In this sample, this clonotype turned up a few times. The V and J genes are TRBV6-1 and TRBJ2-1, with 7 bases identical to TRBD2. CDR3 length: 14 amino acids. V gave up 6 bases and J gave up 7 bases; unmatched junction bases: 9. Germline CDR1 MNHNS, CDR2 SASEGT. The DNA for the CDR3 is TGTGCCAGCAGGCTAGCGGATCCCCTGAATGAGCAGTTCTTC. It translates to CASRLADPLNEQFF.

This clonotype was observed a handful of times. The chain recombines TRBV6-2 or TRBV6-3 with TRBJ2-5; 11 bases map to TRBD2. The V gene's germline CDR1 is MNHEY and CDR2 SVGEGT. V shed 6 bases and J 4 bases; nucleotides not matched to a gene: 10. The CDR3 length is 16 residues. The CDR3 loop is CASSTPGLAVVETQYF. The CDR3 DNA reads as TGTGCCAGCAGCACCCCGGGACTAGCGGTTGTAGAGACCCAGTACTTC.

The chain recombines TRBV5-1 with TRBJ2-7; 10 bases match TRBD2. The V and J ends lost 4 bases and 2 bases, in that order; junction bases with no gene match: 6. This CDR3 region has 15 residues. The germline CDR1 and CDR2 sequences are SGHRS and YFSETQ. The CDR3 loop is CASSMGLAPTYEQYF. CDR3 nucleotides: TGCGCCAGCAGCATGGGACTAGCGCCCACCTACGAGCAGTACTTC.

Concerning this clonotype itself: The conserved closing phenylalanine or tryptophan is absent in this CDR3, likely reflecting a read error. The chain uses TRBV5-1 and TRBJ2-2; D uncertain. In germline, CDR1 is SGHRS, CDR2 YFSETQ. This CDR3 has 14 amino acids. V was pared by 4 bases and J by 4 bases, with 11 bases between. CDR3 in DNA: TGCGCCAGCAGCCGAACATATTCCACCGGGGAGCTGTTTTCT. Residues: CASSRTYSTGELFS.

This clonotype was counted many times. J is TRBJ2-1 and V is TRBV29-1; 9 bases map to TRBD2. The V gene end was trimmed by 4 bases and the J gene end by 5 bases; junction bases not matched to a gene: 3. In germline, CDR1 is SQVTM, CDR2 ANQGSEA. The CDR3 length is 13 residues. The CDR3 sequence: CSVGPSGDNEQFF. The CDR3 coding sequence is TGCAGCGTTGGGCCTAGCGGGGACAATGAGCAGTTCTTC.

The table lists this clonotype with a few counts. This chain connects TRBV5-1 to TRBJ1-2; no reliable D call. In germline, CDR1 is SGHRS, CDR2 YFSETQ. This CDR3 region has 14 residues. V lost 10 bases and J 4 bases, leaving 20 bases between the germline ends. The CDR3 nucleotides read TGCGCCTCATCTCGGGGAGAGTTCGGCTATGGCTACACCTTC. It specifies CASSRGEFGYGYTF. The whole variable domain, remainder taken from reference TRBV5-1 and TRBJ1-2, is KAGVTQTPRYLIKTRGQQVTLSCSPISGHRSVSWYQQTPGQGLQFLFEYFSETQRNKGNFPGRFSGRQFSNSRSEMNVSTLELGDSALYLCASSRGEFGYGYTFGSGTRLTVV.

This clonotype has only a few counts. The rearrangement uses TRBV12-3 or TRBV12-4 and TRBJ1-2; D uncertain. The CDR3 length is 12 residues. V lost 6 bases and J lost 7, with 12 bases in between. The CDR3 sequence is CASSLGGSGYTF. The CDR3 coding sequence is TGTGCCAGCAGCCTCGGAGGGTCTGGCTACACCTTC.

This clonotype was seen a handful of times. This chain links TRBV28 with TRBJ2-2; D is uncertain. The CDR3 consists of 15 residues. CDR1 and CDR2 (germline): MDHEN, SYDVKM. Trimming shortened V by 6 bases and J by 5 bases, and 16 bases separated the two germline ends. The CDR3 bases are TGTGCCAGCAGGCAACAAGGGTTCGGTACCGGGGAGCTGTTTTTT. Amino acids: CASRQQGFGTGELFF.

CDR3 in DNA: TGTGCCAGCAGCGTGCGGGGCCCGAACACTGAAGCTTTCTTT. Translated, it gives CASSVRGPNTEAFF. The rearrangement uses TRBV9 and TRBJ1-1; TRBD1 is a possible D gene (5 bases). This CDR3 has 14 residues. Looked up from germline, CDR1 is SGDLS and CDR2 is YYNGEE. Trimming left V 2 bases short and J 1 base short, with 9 bases between.

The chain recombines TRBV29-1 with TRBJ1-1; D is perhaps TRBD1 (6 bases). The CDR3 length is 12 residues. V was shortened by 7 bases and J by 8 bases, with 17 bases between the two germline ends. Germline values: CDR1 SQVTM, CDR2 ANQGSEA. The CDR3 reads CSAGQKLGEAFF. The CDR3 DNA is TGCAGCGCCGGACAGAAACTGGGGGAAGCTTTCTTT. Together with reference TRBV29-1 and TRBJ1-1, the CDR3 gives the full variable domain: SAVISQKPSRDICQRGTSLTIQCQVDSQVTMMFWYRQQPGQSLTLIATANQGSEATYESGFVIDKFPISRPNLTFSTLTVSNMSPEDSSIYLCSAGQKLGEAFFGQGTRLTVV.

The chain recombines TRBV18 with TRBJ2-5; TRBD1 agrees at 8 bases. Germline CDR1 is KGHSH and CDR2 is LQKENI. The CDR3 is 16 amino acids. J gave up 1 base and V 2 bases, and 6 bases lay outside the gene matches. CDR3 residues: CASSPMAGGPQETQYF. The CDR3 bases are TGTGCCAGCTCACCAATGGCAGGGGGCCCCCAAGAGACCCAGTACTTC.